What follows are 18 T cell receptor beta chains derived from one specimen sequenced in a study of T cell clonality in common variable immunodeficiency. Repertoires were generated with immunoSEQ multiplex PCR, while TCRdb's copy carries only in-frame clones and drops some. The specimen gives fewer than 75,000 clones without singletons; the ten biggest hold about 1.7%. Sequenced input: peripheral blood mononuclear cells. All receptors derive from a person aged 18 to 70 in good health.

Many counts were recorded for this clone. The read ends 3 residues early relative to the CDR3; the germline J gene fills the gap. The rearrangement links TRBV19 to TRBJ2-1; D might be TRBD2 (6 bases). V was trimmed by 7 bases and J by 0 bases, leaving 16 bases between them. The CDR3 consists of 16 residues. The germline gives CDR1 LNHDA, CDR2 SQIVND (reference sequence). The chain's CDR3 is CASTTTRRDSYNEQFF. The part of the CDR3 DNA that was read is TGTGCCAGTACTACGACTAGAAGAGACTCCTACAATGAG. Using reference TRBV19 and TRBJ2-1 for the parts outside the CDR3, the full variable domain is DGGITQSPKYLFRKEGQNVTLSCEQNLNHDAMYWYRQDPGQGLRLIYYSQIVNDFQKGDIAEGYSVSREKKESFPLTVTSAQKNPTAFYLCASTTTRRDSYNEQFFGPGTRLTVL.

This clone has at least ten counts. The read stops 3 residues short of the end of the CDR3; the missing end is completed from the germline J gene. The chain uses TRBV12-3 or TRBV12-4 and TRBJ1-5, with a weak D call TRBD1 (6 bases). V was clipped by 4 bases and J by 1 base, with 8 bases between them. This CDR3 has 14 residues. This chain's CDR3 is CASSSTGSNQPQHF. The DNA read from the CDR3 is TGTGCCAGCAGTTCGACAGGCAGCAATCAGCCC.

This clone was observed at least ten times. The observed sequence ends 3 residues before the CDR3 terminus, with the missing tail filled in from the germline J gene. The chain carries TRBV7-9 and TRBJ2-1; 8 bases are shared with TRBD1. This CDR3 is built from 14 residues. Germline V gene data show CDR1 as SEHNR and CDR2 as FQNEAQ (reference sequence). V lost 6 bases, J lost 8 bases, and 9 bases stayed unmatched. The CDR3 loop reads CASSSTGVTDEQFF. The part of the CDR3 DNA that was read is TGTGCCAGCAGTTCGACAGGGGTTACGGATGAG.

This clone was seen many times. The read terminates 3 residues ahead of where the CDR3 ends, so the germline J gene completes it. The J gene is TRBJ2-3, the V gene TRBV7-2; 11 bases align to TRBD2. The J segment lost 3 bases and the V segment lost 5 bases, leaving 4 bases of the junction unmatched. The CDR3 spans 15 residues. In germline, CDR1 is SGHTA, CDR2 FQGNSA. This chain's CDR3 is CASSLRLAGTDTQYF. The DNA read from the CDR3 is TGTGCCAGCAGCCTCCGACTAGCGGGGACAGATACG. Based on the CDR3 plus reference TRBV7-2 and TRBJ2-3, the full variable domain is GAGVSQSPSNKVTEKGKDVELRCDPISGHTALYWYRQSLGQGLEFLIYFQGNSAPDKSGLPSDRFSAERTGGSVSTLTIQRTQQEDSAVYLCASSLRLAGTDTQYFGPGTRLTVL.

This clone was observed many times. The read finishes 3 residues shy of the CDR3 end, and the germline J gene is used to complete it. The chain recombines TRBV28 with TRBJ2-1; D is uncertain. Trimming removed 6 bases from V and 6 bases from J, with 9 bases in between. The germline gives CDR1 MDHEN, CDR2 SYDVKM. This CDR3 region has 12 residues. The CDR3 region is CASSPPVNEQFF. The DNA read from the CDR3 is TGTGCCAGCAGCCCCCCAGTCAATGAG.

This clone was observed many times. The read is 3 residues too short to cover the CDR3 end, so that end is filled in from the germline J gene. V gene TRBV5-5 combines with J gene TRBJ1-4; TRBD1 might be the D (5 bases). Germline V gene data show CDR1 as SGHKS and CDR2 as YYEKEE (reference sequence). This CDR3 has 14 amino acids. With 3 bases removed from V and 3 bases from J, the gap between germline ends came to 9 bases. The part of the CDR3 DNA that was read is TGTGCCAGCAGCTCGACGGGGGCTAATGAAAAA. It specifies CASSSTGANEK. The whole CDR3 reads CASSSTGANEKLFF.

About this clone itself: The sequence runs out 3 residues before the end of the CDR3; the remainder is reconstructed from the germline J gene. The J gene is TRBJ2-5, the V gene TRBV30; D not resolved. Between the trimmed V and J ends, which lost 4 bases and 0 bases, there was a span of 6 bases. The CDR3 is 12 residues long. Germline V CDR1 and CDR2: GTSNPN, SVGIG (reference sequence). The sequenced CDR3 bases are TGTGCCTGGACCCAGAACCAAGAGACC. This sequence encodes CAWTQNQET. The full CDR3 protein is CAWTQNQETQYF.

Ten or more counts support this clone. Partial CDR3 DNA: TGTGCCTGGACAGGGACTGGAAACACC. Translation: CAWTGTGNT. The CDR3, in full, reads CAWTGTGNTIYF. J is TRBJ1-3 and V is TRBV30; maybe TRBD1 (5 bases). The read ends 3 residues before the CDR3 terminus; that terminus is restored from the germline J gene. Trimming cost V 4 bases and J 2 bases, with 6 bases left between them. Germline-derived CDR1 and CDR2 are GTSNPN and SVGIG (reference sequence). The CDR3 contains 12 residues.

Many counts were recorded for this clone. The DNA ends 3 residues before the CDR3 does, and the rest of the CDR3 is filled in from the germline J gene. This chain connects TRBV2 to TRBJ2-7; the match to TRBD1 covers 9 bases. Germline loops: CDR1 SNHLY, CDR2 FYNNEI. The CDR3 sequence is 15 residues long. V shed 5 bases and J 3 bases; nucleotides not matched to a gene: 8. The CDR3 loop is CASSFTGTGFYEQYF. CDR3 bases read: TGTGCCAGCAGTTTCACCGGGACAGGGTTCTACGAG. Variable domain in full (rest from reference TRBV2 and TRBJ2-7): EPEVTQTPSHQVTQMGQEVILRCVPISNHLYFYWYRQILGQKVEFLVSFYNNEISEKSEIFDDQFSVERPDGSNFTLKIRSTKLEDSAMYFCASSFTGTGFYEQYFGPGTRLTVT.

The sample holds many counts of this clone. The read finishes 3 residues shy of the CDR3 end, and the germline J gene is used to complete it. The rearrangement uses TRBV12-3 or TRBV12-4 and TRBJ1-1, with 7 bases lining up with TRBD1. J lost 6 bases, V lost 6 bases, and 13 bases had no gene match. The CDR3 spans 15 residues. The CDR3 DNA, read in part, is TGTGCCAGCAGACAGACAGGGAATAACAAGGCTGAA. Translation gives CASRQTGNNKAE. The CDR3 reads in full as CASRQTGNNKAEAFF.

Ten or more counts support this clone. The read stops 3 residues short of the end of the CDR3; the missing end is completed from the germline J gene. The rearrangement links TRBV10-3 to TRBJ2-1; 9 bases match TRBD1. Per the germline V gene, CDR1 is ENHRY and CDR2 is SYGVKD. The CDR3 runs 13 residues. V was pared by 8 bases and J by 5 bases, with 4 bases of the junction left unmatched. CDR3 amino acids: CAIRDRVDNEQFF. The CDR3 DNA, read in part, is TGTGCCATCCGGGACAGGGTCGACAATGAG.

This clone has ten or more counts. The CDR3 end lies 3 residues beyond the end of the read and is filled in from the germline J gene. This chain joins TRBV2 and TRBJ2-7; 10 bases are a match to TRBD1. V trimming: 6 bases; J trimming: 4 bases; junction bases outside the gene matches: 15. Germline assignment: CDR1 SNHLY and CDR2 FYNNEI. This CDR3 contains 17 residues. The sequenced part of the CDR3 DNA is TGTGCCAGCAGAAGAAACCTACGGGCGGGACAGGGGTACGAG. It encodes CASRRNLRAGQGYE. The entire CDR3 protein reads CASRRNLRAGQGYEQYF.

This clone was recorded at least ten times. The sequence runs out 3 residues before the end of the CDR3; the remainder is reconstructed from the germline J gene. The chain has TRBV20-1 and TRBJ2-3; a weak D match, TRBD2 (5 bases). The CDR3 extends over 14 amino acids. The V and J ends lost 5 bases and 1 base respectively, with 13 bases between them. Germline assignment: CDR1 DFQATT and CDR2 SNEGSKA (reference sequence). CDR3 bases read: TGCAGTGCTGAAAAGGCGCGGGGCACAGATACG. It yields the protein CSAEKARGTDT. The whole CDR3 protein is CSAEKARGTDTQYF.

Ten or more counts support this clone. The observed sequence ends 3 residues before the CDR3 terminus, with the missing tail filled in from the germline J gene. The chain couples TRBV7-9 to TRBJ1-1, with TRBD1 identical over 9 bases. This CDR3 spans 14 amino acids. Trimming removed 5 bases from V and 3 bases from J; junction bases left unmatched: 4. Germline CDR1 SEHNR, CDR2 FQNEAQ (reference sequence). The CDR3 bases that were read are TGTGCCAGCAGCCTCGACAGGGGGGACACTGAA. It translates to CASSLDRGDTE. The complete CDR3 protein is CASSLDRGDTEAFF.

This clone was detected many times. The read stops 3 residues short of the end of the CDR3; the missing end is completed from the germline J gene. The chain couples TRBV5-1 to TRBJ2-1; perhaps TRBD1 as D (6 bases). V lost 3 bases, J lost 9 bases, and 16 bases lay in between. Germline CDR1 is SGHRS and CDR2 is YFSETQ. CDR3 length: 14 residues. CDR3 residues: CASSWGSLRGEQFF. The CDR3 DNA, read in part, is TGCGCCAGCAGCTGGGGGAGTCTCAGGGGTGAG. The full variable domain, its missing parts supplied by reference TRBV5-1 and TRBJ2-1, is KAGVTQTPRYLIKTRGQQVTLSCSPISGHRSVSWYQQTPGQGLQFLFEYFSETQRNKGNFPGRFSGRQFSNSRSEMNVSTLELGDSALYLCASSWGSLRGEQFFGPGTRLTVL.

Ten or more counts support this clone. The part of the CDR3 DNA that was read is TGTGCCAGCAGCTTAGTCATGAACACTGAA. The encoded protein is CASSLVMNTE. Given in full, the CDR3 is CASSLVMNTEAFF. The chain couples TRBV7-8 to TRBJ1-1; D call uncertain. The read is 3 residues too short to cover the CDR3 end, so that end is filled in from the germline J gene. Trimming took off 1 base at V and 0 bases at J, with 3 bases between the two ends. This CDR3 contains 13 residues. Germline CDR1 SGHVS, CDR2 FQNEAQ.

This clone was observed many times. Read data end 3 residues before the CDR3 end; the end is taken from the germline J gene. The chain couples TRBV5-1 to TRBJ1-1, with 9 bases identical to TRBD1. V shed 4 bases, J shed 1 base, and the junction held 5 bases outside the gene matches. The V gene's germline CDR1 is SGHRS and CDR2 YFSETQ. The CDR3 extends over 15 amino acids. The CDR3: CASSPQTGGNTEAFF. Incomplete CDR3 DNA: TGCGCCAGCAGCCCCCAGACAGGGGGGAACACTGAA.

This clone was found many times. The CDR3 DNA, read in part, is TGTGCCAGCAGCACGGAGTCCAGGGTCATTTTTTCCACC. Protein sequence: CASSTESRVIFST. The CDR3, in full, reads CASSTESRVIFSTIYF. The rearrangement uses TRBV12-3 or TRBV12-4 and TRBJ1-3, with TRBD1 as a possible D gene (5 bases). The CDR3 end is not reached by the read, which stops 3 residues before it; the germline J gene fills it in. V dropped 6 bases and J dropped 9 bases, with 24 bases sitting between them. The CDR3 loop spans 16 amino acids.